This entry concerns a single TCR beta chain. The data are from a study of blood T cell repertoires in COVID-19. Study in general: Acute and convalescent COVID-19 samples came from the United States, Italy and Spain.

Per the original data handling: Reference gene primer amplification yielded estimated nucleated cell counts. Using immunoSEQ multiplex PCR, the repertoire was profiled, and TCRdb retains in-frame clones only, with some absent. V and J calls and clone size are copied from that table; D and trimming were computed from the DNA. This table has a few hundred thousand clones, roughly 80% appearing once. The CDR3 covers 19 residues. Germline CDR1 and CDR2: MNHEY and SVGEGT. With 3 bases clipped from V and 2 bases from J, the junction kept 16 bases outside the gene matches. The chain uses TRBV6-2 or TRBV6-3 and TRBJ2-3; 8 nucleotides line up with TRBD2. The origin of this receptor is a human donor with acute or convalescent COVID-19. The donor label of this sample is uncertain. Sample: peripheral blood. CDR3 sequence (DNA): TGTGCCAGCAGTTATCTAGGCACGACTAGCGAAAAGTTCACAGATACGCAGTATTTT. Residues: CASSYLGTTSEKFTDTQYF.